The source of this T cell receptor beta chain is a study of T cell responses to AZD1222 COVID-19 vaccine (dated by TCRdb to the early 2020s). Regarding the complete study: AZD1222 recipients given second doses at about 4 weeks or at about 12 weeks were pooled, since spike-specific TCR depth and breadth were not found to differ between the two schedules. A total of 230 to 250 trial participants underwent TCR sequencing, of whom nearly 210 received two doses of AZD1222 and about 25 received two doses of the MenACWY control vaccine. Enrollment into the trials was organized by age into subgroups of 18-55, 56-69 and 70-plus years, and those subgroups contained 148, 28 and 57 TCR-sequenced participants, respectively.

The CDR3 numbers 16 residues from cysteine through phenylalanine. Only CDR3 DNA remains: 48 bases, in frame from the first base. Based on the germline V gene (reference sequence), the CDR1 and CDR2 sequences are SGHNT and YYREEE. Trimming costs V 0 bases and J 7 bases, and their ends lie 19 bases apart. Concerning this clone: Its antigen specificity is not known. No much larger clone is present one base from it, and per-base qualities are unavailable.

Reading the label with the study, this specimen's time point is: baseline before first vaccination. The vaccinee samples were drawn from two UK trials, COV001 and COV002, one of which was a single-blind randomized controlled phase 2/3 trial testing AZD1222 (ChAdOx1 nCoV-19) in healthy adults. For TCRbeta chain sequencing, PBMC samples were collected from trial participants at day 0 and at day 28 after the second dose. The CDR3 regions of human TCRbeta chains were subjected to immunosequencing. In the paper's pipeline: Repertoire TCRs were checked for matches against a reference library of SARS-CoV-2-specific TCRs that had been generated using the MIRA antigen-specificity platform. Breadth meant the fraction of unique TCRs that were SARS-CoV-2-associated, whereas depth meant the fraction of total T cells that were SARS-CoV-2-associated. Using the MIRA data, every spike-specific TCR was mapped to the spike region that the TCR reacted to and assigned to either a CD4 or a CD8 class. Log10-transformed breadth and depth values were compared by one-way ANOVA with Sidak's multiple comparisons tests. What TCRdb holds here is the immuneACCESS table cut down to in-frame rearrangements. Part of the clones is not present; checked against another copy, under half of the missing clones reflect an unresolved V gene, and the others are unexplained. The DNA was the basis for D and trimming; V, J and clone size are from that table. The sample table lists 140,000 to 150,000 clones, under 95% of them with a count of one. The ten largest clones take up approximately 9% of the sample.

Paper-wide results and their limitations: Epitopes outside the regions mutated in the B.1.351 and B.1.1.7 variants were reportedly recognized by nearly half of the unique spike-specific TCRs. Participants were mostly white British and included more females than males, and it was suggested by the authors that clonal diversity may have been underestimated. Conclusions about previously exposed vaccinees are limited because only five to seven AZD1222 recipients were SARS-CoV-2 seropositive at baseline. After two AZD1222 doses, spike-specific TCR breadth and depth were significantly higher than at day 0 and than in MenACWY recipients. Vaccine-associated CD4 TCRs spanned the whole spike protein, with dominant responses in regions 160-218 and 743-854. Because no samples from the day 14 peak response were available, repertoires could be characterized only after the peak T cell response. The 56-69-year group was small, and its depth increase did not reach significance, likely because of low power.

The chain links TRBV5-4 with TRBJ1-1; perhaps TRBD1 is the D gene, with 6 bases matching. The specimen was peripheral blood, collected on day 0 of AZD1222 vaccination. This sequence was found in an adult in good health. The CDR3 reads as follows: CASSLEVGMEDSEAFF. The DNA is TGTGCCAGCAGCTTGGAGGTTGGCATGGAGGACAGTGAAGCTTTCTTT.